The 12 T cell receptor beta chains below were found in one sample sequenced in a study of molecular identifiers for immune sequencing clone quantification. Using its own MiXCR run on the PCR reads, TCRdb lists one record per CDR3 protein. The sample carries under 350,000 distinct CDR3 sequences, roughly 24% recorded once. Source material: naive CD8+ T cells from blood, with Jurkat cell RNA spiked in. Subset meaning: FACS-sorted CD8+CD4-CCR7+CD45RA+ naive T cells. The receptors derive from a human donor in good health. Some libraries in this study had Jurkat cell RNA spiked in.

This clonotype was found once. One base away lies a much larger clone, so this may be a sequencing read error. No conserved phenylalanine or tryptophan is present at the end of the CDR3, so a read error is the likely explanation. The chain carries TRBV28 and TRBJ2-3; weak D call: TRBD1 (5 bases). Trimming took off 2 bases at V and 4 bases at J, with 10 bases between the two ends. The CDR3 runs 14 residues. From germline, CDR1 is MDHEN and CDR2 SYDVKM. The chain's CDR3 is CASSLAVGADTQYI. The CDR3 DNA is TGTGCCAGCAGTTTAGCGGTAGGGGCAGATACGCAGTATATT.

The chain combines TRBV29-1 with TRBJ2-2, with D possibly TRBD2 on 5 matching bases. Germline V gives CDR1 SQVTM, CDR2 ANQGSEA. Trimming removed 0 bases at V and 4 bases at J, with 9 bases between. The CDR3 extends over 14 amino acids. The CDR3 loop reads CSVEDDRGTGELFF. CDR3 DNA: TGCAGCGTTGAAGATGACCGGGGCACCGGGGAGCTGTTTTTT.

Details on this clonotype: With a much larger clone just one base away, this may be a read error. This chain joins TRBV24-1 and TRBJ1-1, with 8 bases aligning to TRBD1. Germline CDR1 KGHDR, CDR2 SFDVKD. CDR3 length: 15 amino acids. The CDR3 nucleotides are TGTGCCATCAGTGAGGACAGGGAGGGATACACTGAAGCTTTCTTT. Its translation: CAISEDREGYTEAFF.

This clonotype was detected a few times. The genes are TRBV4-1 and TRBJ2-6; no clear D. Trimming took off 0 bases at V and 0 bases at J, with 15 bases between the two ends. Germline CDR1 is MGHRA and CDR2 is YSYEKL. The CDR3 has 19 amino acids. In DNA, the CDR3 is TGCGCCAGCAGCCAAGATCCGGCGGTCACCTCCTCTGGGGCCAACGTCCTGACTTTC. Translating it yields CASSQDPAVTSSGANVLTF.

A word on this clonotype: A much more abundant neighbour one base away suggests this may be a read error. The V call is TRBV4-1, the J call TRBJ1-5; D is possibly TRBD1 (6 bases). The ends were cut back, 2 bases at V and 5 bases at J, with 13 bases in the middle. Germline lookup yields CDR1 MGHRA and CDR2 YSYEKL. The CDR3 has 15 residues. The CDR3 DNA sequence: TGCGCCAGCAGCCAAACAATGGACAGCGATCAGCCCCAGCATTTT. Its protein product is CASSQTMDSDQPQHF.

This clonotype was seen a few times. Since a much larger clone is just one base distant, this may be a read error. The J gene is TRBJ2-7, the V gene TRBV7-2; D not certain. The germline gives CDR1 SGHTA, CDR2 FQGNSA. This CDR3 comprises 14 residues. The CDR3 loop reads CASSLGEAHYGQYF. The CDR3 DNA reads TGTGCCAGCAGCTTAGGTGAGGCCCACTACGGGCAGTACTTC.

This clonotype was recorded at least ten times. This chain joins TRBV29-1 and TRBJ1-1; weak D call: TRBD1 (5 bases). CDR3 length equals 15 residues. The germline CDR1 and CDR2 sequences are SQVTM and ANQGSEA. Trimming shortened V by 5 bases and J by 1 base, and 17 bases separated the two germline ends. The CDR3 sequence: CSVRGGDSRNTEAFF. The CDR3 DNA is TGCAGCGTTCGGGGGGGGGATTCCCGGAACACTGAAGCTTTCTTT. Complete variable domain (other parts from reference TRBV29-1 and TRBJ1-1): SAVISQKPSRDICQRGTSLTIQCQVDSQVTMMFWYRQQPGQSLTLIATANQGSEATYESGFVIDKFPISRPNLTFSTLTVSNMSPEDSSIYLCSVRGGDSRNTEAFFGQGTRLTVV.

This chain joins TRBV4-1 and TRBJ1-5; possibly TRBD1 for D (6 bases). Trimming shortened V by 4 bases and J by 0 bases, and 16 bases separated the two germline ends. The CDR3 runs to 17 residues. From germline, CDR1 is MGHRA and CDR2 YSYEKL. The CDR3 sequence: CASSRGQRLDSNQPQHF. The DNA of the CDR3 is TGCGCCAGCAGCCGAGGACAGCGTTTAGATAGCAATCAGCCCCAGCATTTT.

This clonotype was recorded a few times. The chain recombines TRBV6-2 or TRBV6-3 with TRBJ2-5; D could derive from TRBD1 or TRBD2 (5 bases each). Trimming took off 2 bases at V and 2 bases at J, with 12 bases between the two ends. Germline assignment: CDR1 MNHEY and CDR2 SVGEGT. The CDR3 is 15 residues long. The DNA for the CDR3 is TGTGCCAGCAGTTACAACGGGGCAGATCAAGAGACCCAGTACTTC. It codes for CASSYNGADQETQYF.

Ten or more counts support this clonotype. This sequence joins TRBV7-6 and TRBJ1-1; the match to TRBD1 covers 8 bases. V lost 5 bases and J lost 2; bases outside the gene matches: 10. CDR3 length equals 16 residues. Germline V gene lookup returns CDR1 SGHVS and CDR2 FNYEAQ. The CDR3 here is CASSLHMDRANTEAFF. The CDR3 DNA sequence: TGTGCCAGCAGCCTACACATGGACAGGGCTAACACTGAAGCTTTCTTT. The full variable domain, rest sourced from reference TRBV7-6 and TRBJ1-1, is GAGVSQSPRYKVTKRGQDVALRCDPISGHVSLYWYRQALGQGPEFLTYFNYEAQQDKSGLPNDRFSAERPEGSISTLTIQRTEQRDSAMYRCASSLHMDRANTEAFFGQGTRLTVV.

The sample holds many counts of this clonotype. One junction end does not reproduce the germline sequence, and a read error may be involved. The J gene is TRBJ1-4, the V gene TRBV7-9; 9 positions match TRBD1. The CDR3 is 18 residues long. The germline gives CDR1 SEHNR, CDR2 FQNEAQ (reference sequence). The CDR3 nucleotides read TGTGCCAGCAGCTCCACCCGGACAGGGGCACTTCGTAATGACAAACTGTTTTTT. Encoded protein: CASSSTRTGALRNDKLFF. Full variable domain (missing parts from reference TRBV7-9 and TRBJ1-4): DTGVSQNPRHKITKRGQNVTFRCDPISEHNRLYWYRQTLGQGPEFLTYFQNEAQLEKSRLLSDRFSAERPKGSFSTLEIQRTEQGDSAMYLCASSSTRTGALRNDKLFFGSGTQLSVL.

The V gene is TRBV9, the J gene TRBJ2-3; 12 nucleotides agree with TRBD2. Germline V gene lookup returns CDR1 SGDLS and CDR2 YYNGEE. CDR3 size: 13 residues. Germline trimming cut 8 bases from V and 5 bases from J; bases unmatched to any gene: 3. The CDR3 coding sequence is TGTGCCAGACTAGCGGGGGGCATAGATACGCAGTATTTT. This translates into CARLAGGIDTQYF.